These T cell receptor beta chains were read from a single sample in a study of shared clonotypes between healthy human individuals. Data came from immunoSEQ multiplex PCR; TCRdb stores just in-frame clones and leaves some out. The sample gives a few hundred thousand clones, under 80% of which show up once; about a tenth is in the top ten. The sequenced material came from memory CD4+ T cells sorted from blood. These receptors originate from a man aged 25-45 years in good health. The CDR3 runs from the conserved cysteine through the conserved F or W. The order of the fields is clone size, J gene, D gene, V gene, CDR3 DNA, CDR3 protein. A D gene is named only where the DNA matches it firmly. The size entry is marked missing in some rows and otherwise reads once, few, many or a size class.

abundance: .; j_gene: TRBJ1-2; d_gene: .; v_gene: TRBV28; CDR3nt: TGTGCCAGCAGTACGGGGGCGCCTGGCTACACCTTC; CDR3aa: CASSTGAPGYTF
abundance: .; j_gene: TRBJ1-4; d_gene: TRBD1; v_gene: TRBV28; CDR3nt: TGTGCCAGCAGTTCAGGGGGCCGGGGAGAAAAACTGTTTTTT; CDR3aa: CASSSGGRGEKLFF
abundance: .; j_gene: TRBJ2-1; d_gene: .; v_gene: TRBV27; CDR3nt: TGTGCCAGCCGAGGGTACAATGAGCAGTTCTTC; CDR3aa: CASRGYNEQFF
abundance: .; j_gene: TRBJ2-4; d_gene: .; v_gene: TRBV15; CDR3nt: TGTGCCACCAGCAGAGATCATGTGGGCATTCAGTACTTC; CDR3aa: CATSRDHVGIQYF
abundance: .; j_gene: TRBJ2-7; d_gene: .; v_gene: TRBV5-1; CDR3nt: TGCGCCAGCAGCTTTGCAGCATCTTCCTACGAGCAGTACTTC; CDR3aa: CASSFAASSYEQYF
abundance: .; j_gene: TRBJ2-3; d_gene: TRBD2; v_gene: TRBV7-2; CDR3nt: TGTGCCAGCAGCTTAGCAGCCGGGACTAGGACAGATACGCAGTATTTT; CDR3aa: CASSLAAGTRTDTQYF
abundance: .; j_gene: TRBJ2-5; d_gene: TRBD1; v_gene: TRBV13; CDR3nt: TGTGCCAGCAGTCGACAGACAGGGTCAGAGACCCAGTACTTC; CDR3aa: CASSRQTGSETQYF
abundance: .; j_gene: TRBJ2-2; d_gene: TRBD2; v_gene: TRBV4-1; CDR3nt: TGCGCCAGCAGCTTAGGGTCGGGAGGGCCGACCGGGGAGCTGTTTTTT; CDR3aa: CASSLGSGGPTGELFF
abundance: .; j_gene: TRBJ2-1; d_gene: .; v_gene: TRBV29-1; CDR3nt: TGCAGCGTTGTTACAGATTACAATGAGCAGTTCTTC; CDR3aa: CSVVTDYNEQFF
abundance: .; j_gene: TRBJ2-2; d_gene: TRBD2; v_gene: TRBV6-4; CDR3nt: TGTGCCAGCAGTGTACTAGCGGGGGTCACCGGGGAGCTGTTTTTT; CDR3aa: CASSVLAGVTGELFF
abundance: once; j_gene: TRBJ2-7; d_gene: TRBD2; v_gene: TRBV6-4; CDR3nt: TGTGCCAGCAGTGGACTAGCGGGAGGCGAGCAGTACTTC; CDR3aa: CASSGLAGGEQYF
abundance: .; j_gene: TRBJ2-7; d_gene: .; v_gene: TRBV28; CDR3nt: TGTGCCAGCAGTTCCCCCAGGGGGGACTCCTACGAGCAGTACTTC; CDR3aa: CASSSPRGDSYEQYF
abundance: .; j_gene: TRBJ1-4; d_gene: TRBD1; v_gene: TRBV5-8; CDR3nt: TGTGCCAGCAGCTTGGGCCTTAGGGGGCAGGGTAATGAAAAACTGTTTTTT; CDR3aa: CASSLGLRGQGNEKLFF
abundance: .; j_gene: TRBJ2-3; d_gene: TRBD2; v_gene: TRBV27; CDR3nt: TGTGCCAGCAGTACTAGCGGGAGGGGTACAGATACGCAGTATTTT; CDR3aa: CASSTSGRGTDTQYF
abundance: .; j_gene: TRBJ2-2; d_gene: TRBD1; v_gene: TRBV5-4; CDR3nt: TGTGCCAGCAGCCACGACAGGGGAGTCACCGGGGAGCTGTTTTTT; CDR3aa: CASSHDRGVTGELFF
abundance: .; j_gene: TRBJ2-5; d_gene: TRBD2; v_gene: TRBV11-2; CDR3nt: TGTGCCAGCAGCCCCGGGGTAGCGGGAGGGGTGCGGGAGACCCAGTACTTC; CDR3aa: CASSPGVAGGVRETQYF
abundance: .; j_gene: TRBJ2-1; d_gene: .; v_gene: TRBV5-1; CDR3nt: TGCGCCAGCAGCTTTAACGGCAATGAGCAGTTCTTC; CDR3aa: CASSFNGNEQFF
abundance: .; j_gene: TRBJ2-1; d_gene: TRBD2; v_gene: TRBV11-2; CDR3nt: TGTGCCAGCAGCCGGGGGGGGCAGGTCGGCTACAATGAGCAGTTCTTC; CDR3aa: CASSRGGQVGYNEQFF
abundance: .; j_gene: TRBJ2-1; d_gene: .; v_gene: TRBV7-8; CDR3nt: TGTGCCAGCAGCTTAGTTGAGACTACCAATGAGCAGTTCTTC; CDR3aa: CASSLVETTNEQFF
abundance: .; j_gene: TRBJ1-1; d_gene: .; v_gene: TRBV5-1; CDR3nt: TGCGCCAGCAGCTTGGAGGGGGATCATCGTACTGAAGCTTTCTTT; CDR3aa: CASSLEGDHRTEAFF
abundance: many; j_gene: TRBJ1-5; d_gene: .; v_gene: TRBV10-1; CDR3nt: TGCGCCAGCAGTACAGGGCCAGGGCAGCCCCAGCATTTT; CDR3aa: CASSTGPGQPQHF
abundance: .; j_gene: TRBJ2-3; d_gene: .; v_gene: TRBV29-1; CDR3nt: TGCAGCGTCCTTAGCGGATACACAGATACGCAGTATTTT; CDR3aa: CSVLSGYTDTQYF
abundance: .; j_gene: TRBJ1-3; d_gene: .; v_gene: TRBV9; CDR3nt: TGTGCCAGCAGCCCGACGGGAGGCTCTGGAAACACCATATATTTT; CDR3aa: CASSPTGGSGNTIYF
abundance: few; j_gene: TRBJ1-1; d_gene: .; v_gene: TRBV30; CDR3nt: TGTGCCTTTTCGGGCTCGAACACTGAAGCTTTCTTT; CDR3aa: CAFSGSNTEAFF
abundance: .; j_gene: TRBJ1-2; d_gene: TRBD1; v_gene: TRBV10-3; CDR3nt: TGTGCCATCAGCCTACGACAGGGAGCCGGTGGCTACACCTTC; CDR3aa: CAISLRQGAGGYTF
abundance: .; j_gene: TRBJ2-2; d_gene: TRBD1; v_gene: TRBV28; CDR3nt: TGTGCCAGCAGATCCGGGACAGGGGCGAGTAGCGGGATCGCCGGGGAGCTGTTTTTT; CDR3aa: CASRSGTGASSGIAGELFF
abundance: few; j_gene: TRBJ1-2; d_gene: .; v_gene: TRBV5-1; CDR3nt: TGCGCCAGCAGCTTGGGGGCTGGGTTACGTGGCTACACCTTC; CDR3aa: CASSLGAGLRGYTF
abundance: .; j_gene: TRBJ2-1; d_gene: TRBD2; v_gene: TRBV19; CDR3nt: TGTGCCAGTAGTCCCAGGCCCCTAGCGGTGTCCTACAATGAGCAGTTCTTC; CDR3aa: CASSPRPLAVSYNEQFF
abundance: .; j_gene: TRBJ2-7; d_gene: .; v_gene: TRBV5-1; CDR3nt: TGCGCCAGCAGCTCCTCCTACGAGCAGTACTTC; CDR3aa: CASSSSYEQYF
abundance: .; j_gene: TRBJ1-5; d_gene: TRBD1; v_gene: TRBV5-5; CDR3nt: TGTGCCAGCAGGGAGGGGACAGTTACAAATCAGCCCCAGCATTTT; CDR3aa: CASREGTVTNQPQHF
abundance: .; j_gene: TRBJ2-1; d_gene: .; v_gene: TRBV9; CDR3nt: TGTGCCAGCAGCGTAGGGGTTGCCAGGGAAGCTTCGTACAATGAGCAGTTCTTC; CDR3aa: CASSVGVAREASYNEQFF
abundance: once; j_gene: TRBJ2-2; d_gene: TRBD2; v_gene: TRBV11-2; CDR3nt: TGTGCCAGCAGCTCTCTTGGGGGCGGGAGGGCCACCGGGGAGCTGTTTTTT; CDR3aa: CASSSLGGGRATGELFF